The 23 T cell receptor beta chains presented below share a single source sample, sequenced in a study of blood T cell repertoires in COVID-19. Some clones are missing from TCRdb's copy, which holds only in-frame ones; the method was immunoSEQ multiplex PCR. Altogether about 410,000 clones are present, 89% being singletons, with the ten largest covering about 1.6%. Sequencing was done on a sample of peripheral blood. The receptors come from a woman aged 40 to 50 with COVID-19, enrolled during active disease.

The chain joins TRBV5-4 to TRBJ2-7, with 7 positions matching TRBD2. This CDR3 is built from 16 residues. Germline CDR1 and CDR2: SGHNT and YYREEE (reference sequence). V was clipped by 4 bases and J by 6 bases; unmatched bases: 16. CDR3 nucleotides: TGTGCCAGCAGCGAGGCGGGAGCCATTCAGTTTCTCGAGCAGTACTTC. It encodes CASSEAGAIQFLEQYF. Full variable domain (outside the CDR3, taken from reference TRBV5-4 and TRBJ2-7): ETGVTQSPTHLIKTRGQQVTLRCSSQSGHNTVSWYQQALGQGPQFIFQYYREEENGRGNFPPRFSGLQFPNYSSELNVNALELDDSALYLCASSEAGAIQFLEQYFGPGTRLTVT.

V gene TRBV5-1 combines with J gene TRBJ1-6, with no clear D. The CDR3 contains 14 residues. V lost 5 bases, J lost 5 bases, and 11 bases lay in between. Germline values: CDR1 SGHRS, CDR2 YFSETQ. The CDR3 here is CASSAGLDNSPLHF. The DNA of the CDR3 is TGCGCCAGCAGTGCCGGGTTGGATAATTCACCCCTCCACTTT.

This clone was observed a few times. This rearrangement joins TRBV6-2 or TRBV6-3 to TRBJ1-5; D is uncertain. The CDR3 contains 14 residues. Per the germline V gene, CDR1 is MNHEY and CDR2 is SVGEGT. V gave up 6 bases and J gave up 0 bases, with 9 bases separating them. CDR3 in DNA: TGTGCCAGCAGCCAAACTAATAGCAATCAGCCCCAGCATTTT. Translating gives CASSQTNSNQPQHF.

The rearrangement uses TRBV7-2 and TRBJ1-1; D is perhaps TRBD1 (5 bases). The CDR3 sequence is 13 residues long. The ends were cut back, 5 bases at V and 0 bases at J, with 7 bases in the middle. Per the germline V gene, CDR1 is SGHTA and CDR2 is FQGNSA. This CDR3 reads CASSGGVNTEAFF. Written as DNA, the CDR3 is TGTGCCAGCAGCGGAGGGGTGAACACTGAAGCTTTCTTT.

The V call is TRBV5-1, the J call TRBJ2-3; TRBD2 agrees at 11 bases. The trim removed 4 bases at V and 5 bases at J, leaving 6 bases unmatched. The CDR3 runs 15 residues. CDR1 is SGHRS and CDR2 is YFSETQ in the germline V gene. In nucleotides, the CDR3 is TGCGCCAGCAGCACCGGGACTAGCGGAGAAGATACGCAGTATTTT. Translated: CASSTGTSGEDTQYF. Full variable domain (missing parts from reference TRBV5-1 and TRBJ2-3): KAGVTQTPRYLIKTRGQQVTLSCSPISGHRSVSWYQQTPGQGLQFLFEYFSETQRNKGNFPGRFSGRQFSNSRSEMNVSTLELGDSALYLCASSTGTSGEDTQYFGPGTRLTVL.

The V gene is TRBV27, the J gene TRBJ1-1; weak D call: TRBD1 (6 bases). This CDR3 spans 15 amino acids. The ends were cut back, 0 bases at V and 5 bases at J, with 13 bases in the middle. CDR1 and CDR2 from the germline V gene are MNHEY and SMNVEV (reference sequence). CDR3 DNA sequence: TGTGCCAGCAGTTTATCGTTGACAGGAGTGACTGAAGCTTTCTTT. Translating gives CASSLSLTGVTEAFF.

The V call is TRBV11-2, the J call TRBJ1-1; D is possibly TRBD1 (5 bases). The CDR3 loop spans 17 amino acids. Trimming took 1 base from V and 5 from J, leaving 20 bases between them. Germline V gene sequence: CDR1 SGHAT, CDR2 FQNNGV. Here the CDR3 DNA reads TGTGCCAGCAGCTTAGCCCCCGGCGGGATAGGGGAGACTGAAGCTTTCTTT. Amino acids: CASSLAPGGIGETEAFF.

The genes are TRBV28 and TRBJ1-6, with D tentatively TRBD1 (6 bases). The germline V and J ends were trimmed by 6 bases and 8 bases, with 20 bases remaining between them. Germline values: CDR1 MDHEN, CDR2 SYDVKM. CDR3 length: 16 residues. The CDR3 protein is CASRTGTRLKDSPLHF. CDR3 DNA sequence: TGTGCCAGCAGAACCGGGACACGCCTGAAGGATTCACCCCTCCACTTT.

This chain uses TRBV18 with TRBJ1-1; D is possibly TRBD1 (6 bases). Looked up from germline, CDR1 is KGHSH and CDR2 is LQKENI. This CDR3 spans 13 amino acids. With 5 bases removed from V and 0 bases from J, the gap between germline ends came to 7 bases. CDR3 loop: CASSRGMNTEAFF. CDR3 sequence (DNA): TGTGCCAGCTCAAGGGGGATGAACACTGAAGCTTTCTTT.

In its sample, this clone was seen once. The genes are TRBV18 and TRBJ2-7; 7 nucleotides align to TRBD1. J lost 4 bases, V lost 5 bases, and 8 bases had no gene match. This CDR3 region has 14 residues. Looked up from germline, CDR1 is KGHSH and CDR2 is LQKENI. The CDR3 is CASSSQGTAYEQYF. The CDR3 coding sequence is TGTGCCAGCTCATCACAAGGGACAGCTTACGAGCAGTACTTC.

This chain connects TRBV18 to TRBJ2-7; 7 bases map to TRBD2. Trimming at V came to 4 bases and at J to 4 bases, leaving 16 bases not matched to a gene. CDR1 is KGHSH, CDR2 LQKENI, per germline. The CDR3 is made up of 17 amino acids. CDR3 in amino acids: CASSLQGWAGVRYEQYF. The CDR3 nucleotides read TGTGCCAGCTCACTCCAGGGTTGGGCGGGAGTGAGGTACGAGCAGTACTTC.

The chain is built from TRBV6-2 or TRBV6-3 and TRBJ1-2; D may be TRBD1 (6 bases). From germline, CDR1 is MNHEY and CDR2 SVGEGT. V was cut by 5 bases and J by 0 bases, with 13 bases left in between. The CDR3 contains 15 residues. The CDR3 spells CASSGRGDPNYGYTF. CDR3 nucleotides: TGTGCCAGCAGTGGCAGGGGCGACCCTAACTATGGCTACACCTTC.

The genes are TRBV30 and TRBJ1-2; D may be TRBD1 (5 bases). In germline, CDR1 is GTSNPN, CDR2 SVGIG (reference sequence). V was pared by 7 bases and J by 8 bases, with 26 bases between. The CDR3 consists of 15 residues. The DNA of the CDR3 is TGTGCCTTAGAACAACGAAGGGGCCCGGGTAGGGGCTACACCTTC. It codes for CALEQRRGPGRGYTF.

The genes are TRBV4-3 and TRBJ1-1; D is undetermined. Trimming shortened V by 1 base and J by 5 bases, and 14 bases separated the two germline ends. Germline V lookup: CDR1 LGHNA, CDR2 YSLEER. CDR3 length equals 15 residues. The CDR3 spells CASSQGRIQLTEAFF. The CDR3 nucleotides read TGCGCCAGCAGCCAAGGCAGAATCCAACTAACTGAAGCTTTCTTT.

The chain recombines TRBV7-2 with TRBJ1-5; a weak D match, TRBD1 (5 bases). Per germline, CDR1 SGHTA and CDR2 FQGNSA. The ends were cut back, 5 bases at V and 5 bases at J, with 16 bases in the middle. This CDR3 has 15 amino acids. The CDR3 DNA is TGTGCCAGCAGCCCCGGTGACAGTTTCCATCAGCCCCAGCATTTT. Encoded protein: CASSPGDSFHQPQHF.

The J gene is TRBJ1-6, the V gene TRBV19; TRBD1 aligns across 8 bases. This CDR3 is built from 14 residues. From germline, CDR1 is LNHDA and CDR2 SQIVND (reference sequence). V was pared by 4 bases and J by 7 bases, with 3 bases of the junction left unmatched. CDR3 nucleotide sequence: TGTGCCAGTAGTAGACAGGGGAGGAATTCACCCCTCCACTTT. Translated: CASSRQGRNSPLHF.

The chain uses TRBV5-1 and TRBJ2-3; possible D gene TRBD2, 6 bases. The CDR3 covers 15 residues. Trimming left V 0 bases short and J 5 bases short, with 13 bases between. In germline, CDR1 is SGHRS, CDR2 YFSETQ. CDR3 in amino acids: CASSLGGGTVDTQYF. The CDR3 bases are TGCGCCAGCAGCTTGGGTGGAGGGACCGTAGATACGCAGTATTTT.

The genes are TRBV5-1 and TRBJ1-1; 10 bases are shared with TRBD1. CDR1 and CDR2 from the germline V gene are SGHRS and YFSETQ. The V segment lost 4 bases and the J segment 4 bases; nucleotides outside the gene matches: 4. The CDR3 spans 14 residues. In DNA, the CDR3 is TGCGCCAGCAGCACCCGGGACAGGGGCACTGAAGCTTTCTTT. Translation: CASSTRDRGTEAFF.

This clone was seen only a few times. V gene TRBV15 combines with J gene TRBJ1-5; a weak D match, TRBD1 (6 bases). The germline V gene encodes CDR1 LNHNV and CDR2 YYDKDF (reference sequence). With 0 bases removed from V and 3 bases from J, the gap between germline ends came to 12 bases. The CDR3 covers 16 residues. CDR3 sequence reads: CATSRDPGQLNQPQHF. CDR3 nucleotides: TGTGCCACCAGCAGAGATCCCGGACAGCTCAATCAGCCCCAGCATTTT.

This sequence joins TRBV29-1 and TRBJ2-7; tentative D call: TRBD2 (6 bases). The CDR3 runs to 12 residues. Trimming took 7 bases from V and 3 from J, leaving 13 bases between them. CDR1 and CDR2 from the germline V gene are SQVTM and ANQGSEA. As DNA, the CDR3 is TGCAGCGCCGGGGACGGGGGCTACGAGCAGTACTTC. Protein: CSAGDGGYEQYF.

The genes are TRBV28 and TRBJ1-3, with unresolved D. The CDR3 contains 14 residues. Trimming removed 6 bases from V and 2 bases from J, with 11 bases in between. CDR1 is MDHEN and CDR2 is SYDVKM in the germline V gene. The CDR3 bases are TGTGCCAGCAGCCACGGCGGGGCTGGAAACACCATATATTTT. It is translated as CASSHGGAGNTIYF.

J is TRBJ2-2 and V is TRBV5-1; 11 bases are a match to TRBD2. The CDR3 runs 20 residues. V shed 5 bases, J shed 1 base, and the junction held 16 bases outside the gene matches. CDR1 is SGHRS and CDR2 is YFSETQ in the germline V gene. This CDR3 is CASSLLSYRLAGMNTGELFF. The CDR3 DNA follows: TGCGCCAGCAGTCTTCTCTCCTATCGACTAGCGGGGATGAACACCGGGGAGCTGTTTTTT.

This sequence joins TRBV7-2 and TRBJ1-6, with a weak D call TRBD1 (5 bases). Germline CDR1 reads SGHTA; CDR2 reads FQGNSA. The CDR3 is 15 amino acids. With 2 bases removed from V and 6 bases from J, the gap between germline ends came to 11 bases. DNA of the CDR3: TGTGCCAGCAGCTTAATCTCCGGGGGTAATTCACCCCTCCACTTT. Translated: CASSLISGGNSPLHF.